The 28 T cell receptor beta chains given below trace back to one sample, sequenced in a study of cytomegalovirus exposure and HLA in healthy donors. With 60 Vbeta and 13 Jbeta primers, the PCR was carried out. Repertoires were generated with immunoSEQ multiplex PCR, while TCRdb's copy carries only in-frame clones and drops some. The data show some 92,000 clones, 70% to 80% seen once. The sequencing sample was made of PBMCs. The receptor source for this set is a man between 18 and 35 years old in good health and CMV-seropositive.

The V gene is TRBV7-8, the J gene TRBJ2-5; possible D gene TRBD1, 6 bases. Germline CDR1 reads SGHVS; CDR2 reads FQNEAQ. The ends were cut back, 5 bases at V and 5 bases at J, with 21 bases in the middle. CDR3 length: 16 amino acids. The CDR3 region has the DNA TGTGCCAGCAGCCAGCACCAGGGGCTAGTGGGGGAGACCCAGTACTTC. It encodes CASSQHQGLVGETQYF.

The V and J genes are TRBV19 and TRBJ2-7, with 8 nucleotides matching TRBD1. CDR3 length: 16 amino acids. J gave up 7 bases and V 4 bases, and 15 bases lay outside the gene matches. CDR1 is LNHDA and CDR2 is SQIVND in the germline V gene (reference sequence). CDR3 bases: TGTGCCAGTAGTAGCTACCTACAGGGGGTAACGGGAGAGCAGTACTTC. Its translation: CASSSYLQGVTGEQYF.

This chain joins TRBV18 and TRBJ1-4; D not certain. Germline loops: CDR1 KGHSH, CDR2 LQKENI. There are 13 residues in the CDR3. With 6 bases removed from V and 14 bases from J, the gap between germline ends came to 19 bases. The DNA for the CDR3 is TGTGCCAGCTCTAACTCACGGGAGGATAACCTGTTTTTT. Its protein product is CASSNSREDNLFF.

Comments on this clone: At one end the junction does not follow the germline gene, possibly because of a read error. The V call is TRBV7-9, the J call TRBJ1-1, with D maybe TRBD1 (5 bases). CDR1 is SEHNR and CDR2 is FQNEAQ in the germline V gene (reference sequence). The CDR3 totals 12 residues. The CDR3 bases are TGTTCCAGCAGCTCAGTGACAGACGAAGCTTTCTTT. As protein: CSSSSVTDEAFF.

The J gene is TRBJ1-6, the V gene TRBV18, with D tentatively TRBD1 (5 bases). The CDR3 extends over 18 amino acids. Germline CDR1 is KGHSH and CDR2 is LQKENI. Trimming took off 6 bases at V and 7 bases at J, with 25 bases between the two ends. The CDR3 DNA sequence: TGTGCCAGCTCCCTTCCGGGAGCCTTTTCGGGGGAAAATTCACCCCTCCACTTT. This sequence encodes CASSLPGAFSGENSPLHF.

The chain carries TRBV19 and TRBJ2-5; 10 bases are a match to TRBD1. From germline, CDR1 is LNHDA and CDR2 SQIVND (reference sequence). V shed 8 bases, J shed 7 bases, and the junction held 13 bases outside the gene matches. This CDR3 region has 15 residues. Here the CDR3 reads CASRQGAGGVGTQYF. DNA of the CDR3: TGTGCCAGTCGACAGGGGGCTGGAGGTGTTGGGACCCAGTACTTC.

CDR3: CASMAGLSGYTF. CDR3 nucleotides: TGTGCCAGCATGGCGGGGCTAAGTGGCTACACCTTC. V usage is TRBV2 and J usage is TRBJ1-2; TRBD1 is a possible D gene (5 bases). The CDR3 sequence is 12 residues long. V shed 7 bases and J shed 7 bases, with 13 bases lying between them. Germline V gene sequence: CDR1 SNHLY, CDR2 FYNNEI.

The chain recombines TRBV7-6 with TRBJ2-1, with D possibly TRBD1 on 5 matching bases. Germline V gene lookup returns CDR1 SGHVS and CDR2 FNYEAQ. Trimming cost V 3 bases and J 2 bases, with 14 bases left between them. The CDR3 totals 16 residues. The CDR3 reads CASSFFLDKAYNEQFF. CDR3 DNA sequence: TGTGCCAGCAGCTTTTTTCTGGACAAAGCCTACAATGAGCAGTTCTTC.

The count of this clone is one. This chain connects TRBV5-1 to TRBJ1-3; 9 bases agree with TRBD1. CDR3 length: 16 amino acids. V gave up 2 bases and J gave up 6 bases; unmatched junction bases: 9. The germline gives CDR1 SGHRS, CDR2 YFSETQ. The CDR3 sequence is CASSLTGTGNINTIYF. DNA of the CDR3: TGCGCCAGCAGCTTAACCGGGACAGGGAATATAAACACCATATATTTT. The full variable domain, in which reference TRBV5-1 and TRBJ1-3 provide the parts outside the CDR3, is KAGVTQTPRYLIKTRGQQVTLSCSPISGHRSVSWYQQTPGQGLQFLFEYFSETQRNKGNFPGRFSGRQFSNSRSEMNVSTLELGDSALYLCASSLTGTGNINTIYFGEGSWLTVV.

The CDR3 region is CASSPRVAGGYEQYF. CDR3 in DNA: TGTGCCAGCAGCCCGCGGGTAGCGGGGGGGTACGAGCAGTACTTC. The chain uses TRBV9 and TRBJ2-7; 11 bases align to TRBD2. Germline CDR1 and CDR2: SGDLS and YYNGEE. V shed 4 bases, J shed 4 bases, and the junction held 7 bases outside the gene matches. This CDR3 region has 15 residues. Full variable domain (missing parts from reference TRBV9 and TRBJ2-7): DSGVTQTPKHLITATGQRVTLRCSPRSGDLSVYWYQQSLDQGLQFLIQYYNGEERAKGNILERFSAQQFPDLHSELNLSSLELGDSALYFCASSPRVAGGYEQYFGPGTRLTVT.

The chain has TRBV29-1 and TRBJ2-2; tentatively, D is TRBD2 (6 bases). There are 14 residues in the CDR3. Trimming took 6 bases from V and 4 from J, leaving 15 bases between them. Per germline, CDR1 SQVTM and CDR2 ANQGSEA. CDR3 sequence: CSVKVGSITGELFF. CDR3 bases: TGCAGCGTCAAGGTCGGGAGTATCACCGGGGAGCTGTTTTTT.

CDR3 residues: CASSLEAAQPQHF. The DNA for the CDR3 is TGTGCCAGCAGCTTAGAGGCGGCCCAGCCCCAGCATTTT. The chain carries TRBV7-9 and TRBJ1-5; D is unresolved. V lost 1 base to trimming and J lost 7 bases, with 8 bases between them. Per the germline V gene, CDR1 is SEHNR and CDR2 is FQNEAQ (reference sequence). This CDR3 is built from 13 residues.

V usage is TRBV7-9 and J usage is TRBJ1-4, with 7 bases fitting TRBD1. Germline CDR1 and CDR2: SEHNR and FQNEAQ (reference sequence). The CDR3 length is 18 residues. With V trimmed by 3 bases and J by 2 bases, 12 bases remained unmatched. CDR3 residues: CASSFSDRTGQTNEKLFF. CDR3 bases: TGTGCCAGCAGCTTTTCTGACCGGACGGGACAGACTAATGAAAAACTGTTTTTT. Full variable domain (outside the CDR3, taken from reference TRBV7-9 and TRBJ1-4): DTGVSQNPRHKITKRGQNVTFRCDPISEHNRLYWYRQTLGQGPEFLTYFQNEAQLEKSRLLSDRFSAERPKGSFSTLEIQRTEQGDSAMYLCASSFSDRTGQTNEKLFFGSGTQLSVL.

This rearrangement joins TRBV4-1 to TRBJ2-7; TRBD1 matches 8 bases. The CDR3 runs to 16 residues. Germline lookup yields CDR1 MGHRA and CDR2 YSYEKL. Trimming cost V 3 bases and J 2 bases; bases outside gene matches: 9. The CDR3 loop reads CASSQGSDRVTYEQYF. CDR3 bases: TGCGCCAGCAGCCAGGGGTCGGACAGGGTAACCTACGAGCAGTACTTC.

The V gene is TRBV7-9, the J gene TRBJ2-1; 7 bases are a match to TRBD1. Per the germline V gene, CDR1 is SEHNR and CDR2 is FQNEAQ (reference sequence). The CDR3 has 13 amino acids. The V segment lost 5 bases and the J segment 7 bases; nucleotides outside the gene matches: 5. The CDR3 loop reads CASSLETGNEQFF. CDR3 DNA: TGTGCCAGCAGCCTCGAGACAGGGAATGAGCAGTTCTTC.

This chain uses TRBV2 with TRBJ2-1; 11 nucleotides line up with TRBD2. V trimming: 8 bases; J trimming: 10 bases; junction bases outside the gene matches: 4. Germline V CDR1 and CDR2: SNHLY, FYNNEI. CDR3 length equals 12 residues. The CDR3 DNA is TGTGCCAGCTTGCCTAGCGGGGGGGAGCAGTTCTTC. Protein: CASLPSGGEQFF.

Only one count was recorded for this clone. The rearrangement links TRBV5-1 to TRBJ1-4; D not resolved. The V end was cut by 1 base, the J end by 8 bases, with 15 bases between. The length of the CDR3 is 15 residues. The germline V gene has CDR1 SGHRS and CDR2 YFSETQ. CDR3 in DNA: TGCGCCAGCAGCTTGAGCGGGATGTCGAGCGAAAAACTGTTTTTT. Protein sequence: CASSLSGMSSEKLFF. Looking up the rest from reference TRBV5-1 and TRBJ1-4 gives the full variable domain: KAGVTQTPRYLIKTRGQQVTLSCSPISGHRSVSWYQQTPGQGLQFLFEYFSETQRNKGNFPGRFSGRQFSNSRSEMNVSTLELGDSALYLCASSLSGMSSEKLFFGSGTQLSVL.

The chain recombines TRBV29-1 with TRBJ2-6, with a weak D call TRBD1 (5 bases). Trimming removed 5 bases at V and 2 bases at J, with 25 bases between. The V gene's germline CDR1 is SQVTM and CDR2 ANQGSEA. This CDR3 is built from 19 residues. This CDR3 reads CSVRRTGATLRTGANVLTF. The DNA for the CDR3 is TGCAGCGTTCGTCGTACAGGAGCTACGCTTCGCACTGGGGCCAACGTCCTGACTTTC.

J is TRBJ2-3 and V is TRBV6-1; a weak D match, TRBD1 (6 bases). CDR1 MNHNS and CDR2 SASEGT come from the germline V gene. Trimming shortened V by 4 bases and J by 3 bases, and 23 bases separated the two germline ends. The CDR3 length is 18 residues. CDR3 sequence: CASSVQGTSSIRTDTQYF. CDR3 DNA sequence: TGTGCCAGCAGTGTCCAGGGGACATCATCCATACGGACAGATACGCAGTATTTT.

This rearrangement joins TRBV6-1 to TRBJ1-5; 9 bases align to TRBD1. V gave up 6 bases and J gave up 5 bases; unmatched junction bases: 8. Germline assignment: CDR1 MNHNS and CDR2 SASEGT. The CDR3 runs 15 residues. For the CDR3, the DNA is TGTGCCAGCAGCTTGGCGGGACAGGGAGATCAGCCCCAGCATTTT. Its translation is CASSLAGQGDQPQHF.

The chain joins TRBV18 to TRBJ1-1, with 8 bases that match TRBD1. This CDR3 spans 17 amino acids. Losses at the gene ends were 6 bases for V and 2 bases for J; bases not matched to a gene: 14. CDR1 is KGHSH, CDR2 LQKENI, per germline. CDR3 nucleotide sequence: TGTGCCAGCTCCGATCTCGGACAGGGACGTTATAACACTGAAGCTTTCTTT. It yields the protein CASSDLGQGRYNTEAFF.

The rearrangement joins TRBV5-1 to TRBJ2-2; 10 nucleotides align to TRBD2. CDR1 SGHRS and CDR2 YFSETQ come from the germline V gene. The CDR3 sequence is 20 residues long. J lost 2 bases, V lost 0 bases, and 13 bases had no gene match. CDR3 coding DNA: TGCGCCAGCAGCTTGGGGTTGCTAGCGGGGGACAAGCAAAACACCGGGGAGCTGTTTTTT. It yields the protein CASSLGLLAGDKQNTGELFF.

This chain joins TRBV25-1 and TRBJ1-1, with D perhaps TRBD1 (5 bases). V lost 5 bases, J lost 10 bases, and 11 bases lay in between. Germline assignment: CDR1 MGHDK and CDR2 SYGVNS. The CDR3 runs 11 residues. CDR3: CASSWTQGAFF. The DNA for the CDR3 is TGTGCCAGCAGTTGGACACAAGGAGCTTTCTTT.

The chain combines TRBV11-3 with TRBJ2-2; D unclear. The V and J ends lost 1 base and 1 base respectively, with 4 bases between them. The CDR3 spans 14 residues. In germline, CDR1 is SGHNT, CDR2 YENEEA. CDR3 in amino acids: CASSLAGNTGELFF. The DNA of the CDR3 is TGTGCCAGCAGCTTAGCAGGGAACACCGGGGAGCTGTTTTTT.

The chain links TRBV6-1 to TRBJ2-2; TRBD1 is a possible D gene (6 bases). CDR3 size: 13 residues. CDR1 MNHNS and CDR2 SASEGT come from the germline V gene. Trimming left V 3 bases short and J 8 bases short, with 10 bases between. The CDR3 DNA is TGTGCCAGCAGTGAGACAGGTTCTGGGGAGCTGTTTTTT. It specifies CASSETGSGELFF.

The chain recombines TRBV5-1 with TRBJ1-3; 9 bases align to TRBD1. With 3 bases clipped from V and 2 bases from J, the junction kept 3 bases outside the gene matches. Germline lookup yields CDR1 SGHRS and CDR2 YFSETQ. This CDR3 has 15 amino acids. The CDR3 DNA reads as TGCGCCAGCAGCTCACAGGGGGCTGCTGGAAACACCATATATTTT. Translation gives CASSSQGAAGNTIYF.

The chain joins TRBV7-2 to TRBJ2-3; 9 bases line up with TRBD2. This CDR3 contains 16 residues. The junction had 5 bases not matched to a gene; V was cut back by 3 bases and J by 1 base. CDR1 is SGHTA and CDR2 is FQGNSA in the germline V gene. As DNA, the CDR3 is TGTGCCAGCAGCTTTCTGTCTAGCGGGGGCACAGATACGCAGTATTTT. The encoded protein is CASSFLSSGGTDTQYF.

CDR3 amino acids: CASSGDGGWKAFF. Here the CDR3 DNA reads TGTGCCAGCAGTGGGGACGGGGGGTGGAAAGCTTTCTTT. The chain couples TRBV6-1 to TRBJ1-1, with D possibly being TRBD1 (5 bases). Germline assignment: CDR1 MNHNS and CDR2 SASEGT. There are 13 residues in the CDR3. V dropped 4 bases and J dropped 9 bases, with 15 bases sitting between them.